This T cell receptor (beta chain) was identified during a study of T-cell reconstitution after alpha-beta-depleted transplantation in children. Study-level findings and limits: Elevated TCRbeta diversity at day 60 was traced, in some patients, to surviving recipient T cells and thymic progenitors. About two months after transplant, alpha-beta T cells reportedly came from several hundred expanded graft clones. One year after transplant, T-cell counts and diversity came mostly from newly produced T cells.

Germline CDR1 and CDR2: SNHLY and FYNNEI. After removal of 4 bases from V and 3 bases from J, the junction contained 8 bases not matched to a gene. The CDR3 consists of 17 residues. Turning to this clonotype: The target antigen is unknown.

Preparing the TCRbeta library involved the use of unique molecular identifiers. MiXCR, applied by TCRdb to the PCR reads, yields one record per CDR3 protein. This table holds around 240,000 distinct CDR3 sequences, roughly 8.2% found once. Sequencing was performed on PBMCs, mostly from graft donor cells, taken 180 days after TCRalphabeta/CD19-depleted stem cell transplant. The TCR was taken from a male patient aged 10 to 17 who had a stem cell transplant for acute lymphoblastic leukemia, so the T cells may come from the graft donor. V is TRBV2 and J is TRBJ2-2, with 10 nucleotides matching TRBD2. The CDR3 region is CASSAASGSWDTGELFF. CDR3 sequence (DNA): TGTGCCAGCAGTGCCGCTAGCGGGAGTTGGGACACCGGGGAGCTGTTTTTT.